This T cell receptor (beta chain) was sequenced during a study of cytomegalovirus exposure and HLA in healthy donors. The study's findings and limits: TRBV6-2, TRBV6-3 and some other V segments were unresolvable in 87-base-pair reads.

Notes on this clone: Its specificity is not known. An end of the junction does not agree with germline; a read error may underlie this. Other nucleotide sequences from this sample produce the same CDR3.

Germline V lookup: CDR1 MNHEY, CDR2 SVGAGI. There are 16 residues in the CDR3. Primers: 60 Vbeta forward and 13 Jbeta reverse. Profiled with immunoSEQ multiplex PCR; TCRdb holds only in-frame clones, not every one. Counted here are 70,000 to 95,000 clones, roughly four fifths occurring once; the ten biggest clones make up 5.6%. V and J are TRBV6-5 and TRBJ1-6; 7 bases map to TRBD1. Sequencing was done on a sample of PBMCs. The clonotype originates from a woman aged 18-29 years in good health and CMV-seropositive. The CDR3 bases are TGTGCCAGCAGTTACTCGACAGGGAGGTATAATTCCCCCCTCCACTTT. This codes for CASSYSTGRYNSPLHF.